Listed here is a single T cell receptor beta chain. TCRdb fed the PCR reads into MiXCR, producing one record per CDR3 protein. Of roughly 28,000 distinct CDR3 sequences listed, approximately 53% are singletons. This specimen comes from a study of vaccination and CD4 T cells after COVID-19. Specified time point: late sampling 161 to 241 days after vaccination in three convalescent patients. The CDR3 extends over 14 amino acids. V shed 3 bases, J shed 7 bases, and the junction held 4 bases outside the gene matches. Germline values: CDR1 MNHEY, CDR2 SMNVEV (reference sequence). The sequences come from CD4+ T cells from blood, collected about 7 months after SARS-CoV-2 vaccination. The receptor was derived from a human donor who had recovered from COVID-19. The chain is built from TRBV27 and TRBJ2-2, with 8 bases identical to TRBD2. CDR3 residues: CASSFSAGDGELFF. The CDR3 DNA reads as TGTGCCAGCAGTTTCTCAGCGGGAGACGGGGAGCTGTTTTTT.